This T cell receptor (beta chain) was identified in a study of blood T cell repertoires in COVID-19. At the level of the study: Samples came from the United States, Italy and Spain, spanning acute and convalescent COVID-19. PBMCs, B-cell-depleted T cells, or T cells provided the cDNA or gDNA that made up the material.

Methods used by the authors: Counts of nucleated cells, estimated from reference gene primer amplification, were obtained. Only in-frame clones appear in the TCRdb table, and some are missing; sequencing was by immunoSEQ multiplex PCR. The D gene and trimming were derived from the DNA, and the V and J assignments and clone size from that table. The sample has 50,000 to 65,000 clones; roughly 71% are singletons. The CDR3 totals 15 residues. The V gene end was trimmed by 4 bases and the J gene end by 1 base; junction bases not matched to a gene: 4. Germline CDR1 reads SQVTM; CDR2 reads ANQGSEA. This clonotype was sampled from a woman of 80 years or more with acute or convalescent COVID-19. Input material: peripheral blood. V is TRBV29-1 and J is TRBJ1-1; 12 nucleotides line up with TRBD1. The DNA of the CDR3 is TGCAGCGTTGTGTGGGACAGGGGGCCGAACACTGAAGCTTTCTTT. Protein product: CSVVWDRGPNTEAFF.